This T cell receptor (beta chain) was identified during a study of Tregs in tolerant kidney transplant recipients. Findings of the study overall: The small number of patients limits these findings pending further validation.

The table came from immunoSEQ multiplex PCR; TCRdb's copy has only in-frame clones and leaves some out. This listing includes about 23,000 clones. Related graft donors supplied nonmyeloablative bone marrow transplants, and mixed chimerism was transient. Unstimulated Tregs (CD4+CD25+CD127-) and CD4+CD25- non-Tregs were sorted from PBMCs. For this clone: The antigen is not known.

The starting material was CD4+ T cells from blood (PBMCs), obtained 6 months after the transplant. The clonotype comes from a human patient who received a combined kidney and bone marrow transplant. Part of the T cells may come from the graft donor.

CDR3 DNA, as far as it was read: TGTGCCTGGAGTGTATATGGGCTAGCGGGAGTGGGGACAGATACG. Protein product: CAWSVYGLAGVGTDT. The CDR3 reads in full as CAWSVYGLAGVGTDTQYF. V usage is TRBV30 and J usage is TRBJ2-3, with 10 bases fitting TRBD2. The read terminates 3 residues ahead of where the CDR3 ends, so the germline J gene completes it. CDR1 and CDR2 from the germline V gene are GTSNPN and SVGIG (reference sequence). Germline trimming cut 0 bases from V and 3 bases from J; bases unmatched to any gene: 12. The CDR3 totals 18 residues.